Detailed here is one T cell receptor beta chain. What it binds is unknown. The sample is drawn from a study of OX40 agonist ivuxolimab in advanced cancers. Overall study findings and caveats: In the 0.1 to 3.0 mg/kg range, CD4+ and CD8+ blood T cells had expanded clonally by week 6. Among the nonresponders, some also had low normalized T-cell clonal expansion.

Produced via immunoSEQ multiplex PCR; TCRdb's table is partial and in-frame only. The sample records 20,000 to 25,000 clones, over 80% being singletons. Per the germline V gene, CDR1 is SGDLS and CDR2 is YYNGEE. Losses at the gene ends were 0 bases for V and 3 bases for J; bases not matched to a gene: 6. CDR3 length equals 15 residues. Sample: CD4+ or CD8+ T cells sorted from blood, taken in a trial of the OX40 agonist ivuxolimab. The TCR was taken from an adult with an advanced solid tumor such as melanoma, head and neck, liver or kidney cancer. The V and J genes are TRBV9 and TRBJ2-7, with TRBD2 identical over 7 bases. The CDR3 DNA is TGTGCCAGCAGCGTAGGGGCGGGAGCGGTCTACGAGCAGTACTTC. Amino acid sequence: CASSVGAGAVYEQYF.